A single sample is the source of the 3 T cell receptor delta chains below, sequenced in a study of Vδ1+ human thymocytes. Notes on the study in general: Thymic TRG and TRD repertoires appeared highly polyclonal, with Gaussian CDR3 length distributions.

These receptors are not linked to any known antigen. Sequences come from RNA converted to cDNA by reverse transcription. Multiplex PCR used pooled V-gene forward primers and a constant-region reverse primer to amplify CDR3s. TCRdb fed the multiplex PCR reads into CATT to redo clone calling. The data show under 30,000 delta-chain clones, 7.4% seen once. The sequenced sample consisted of Vdelta1+ gamma-delta thymocytes from the thymus. Subset: FACS-sorted CD3+ TCRalphabeta- TCRVdelta1+ TCRVdelta2- thymocytes. These receptors were obtained from a girl in the first two years of life who had congenital heart surgery.

This clone was seen a handful of times. This chain connects TRDV1 to TRDJ1; 9 nucleotides line up with TRDD3. V dropped 2 bases and J dropped 0; count of bases not matched to a gene: 13. This CDR3 contains 19 residues. Germline values: CDR1 TSWWSYY, CDR2 QGS. The CDR3: CALGESGPGDTRYTDKLIF. In nucleotides, the CDR3 is TGTGCTCTTGGGGAATCCGGGCCGGGGGATACTCGGTACACCGATAAACTCATCTTT.

The chain is built from TRDV1 and TRDJ1, with D tentatively TRDD3 (5 bases). Trimming left V 3 bases short and J 0 bases short, with 11 bases between. In germline, CDR1 is TSWWSYY, CDR2 QGS. CDR3 length: 15 amino acids. The CDR3 sequence: CALGDPEGDTDKLIF. CDR3 nucleotides: TGTGCTCTTGGGGACCCGGAGGGGGACACCGATAAACTCATCTTT.

This chain connects TRDV1 to TRDJ1, with TRDD3 as a possible D gene (5 bases). Trimming took 2 bases from V and 0 from J, leaving 19 bases between them. Germline CDR1 is TSWWSYY and CDR2 is QGS. The CDR3 spans 18 residues. CDR3 nucleotide sequence: TGTGCTCTTGGGGAAAATCGGGGGCCCCCAAGGTACACCGATAAACTCATCTTT. Its translation is CALGENRGPPRYTDKLIF.